This T cell receptor (beta chain) was sequenced during a study of CD8 T cells in Susac syndrome. The study sequenced TCR beta in blood CD8+ and CD4+ T cells. In the multiple sclerosis control group, patients were treatment-naive and had stable or active relapsing-remitting disease. Isolation of CD8+ and CD4+ T cells was performed negatively, whereas enrichment of TEMRA cells was done by FACS. The RNA input was about 0.5 to 1 ug, and it was reverse transcribed with random hexamers. The TCR beta CDR3 was amplified by immunoSEQ multiplex PCR across 54 Vbeta, 13 Jbeta. TCRdb redid the calling of the immunoSEQ multiplex PCR reads with MiXCR, one entry per CDR3 protein. The sample lists about 170,000 distinct CDR3 sequences; approximately 93% were seen once. The J segment lost 6 bases and the V segment lost 4 bases, leaving 13 bases of the junction unmatched. The length of the CDR3 is 16 residues. Germline V lookup: CDR1 SGDLS, CDR2 YYNGEE.

Sequences were obtained from CD4+ T cells from PBMCs. This chain joins TRBV9 and TRBJ2-1, with 7 bases matching TRBD1. The receptor comes from a human donor with multiple sclerosis. The CDR3 bases are TGTGCCAGCAGCCTTTCTACTTCAGCAGGGGGCAATGAGCAGTTCTTC. Protein: CASSLSTSAGGNEQFF.